This T cell receptor (beta chain) was identified in a study of blood T cell repertoires in COVID-19. Whole-study context: Material from acute and convalescent COVID-19 was sourced from the United States, Italy and Spain.

Original methodology: Scientists estimated how many nucleated cells there were by amplifying reference gene primers. TCRdb's copy holds only in-frame clones and misses some; the assay was immunoSEQ multiplex PCR. Clone size and the V and J calls come from that table; the DNA yielded D and trimming. Here the sample spans around 300,000 clones, about 87% being singletons. Per the germline V gene, CDR1 is SGHDT and CDR2 is YYEEEE. The CDR3 has 13 residues. V was clipped by 0 bases and J by 6 bases; unmatched bases: 2. The source of this sequence is a woman aged 40 to 50 with acute or convalescent COVID-19. The chain recombines TRBV5-6 with TRBJ2-7; TRBD2 agrees at 8 bases. The sample was peripheral blood. CDR3 DNA sequence: TGTGCCAGCAGCTTGGGCGGGGGGCGCGAGCAGTACGTC. The encoded protein is CASSLGGGREQYV.